The TCR beta chain under discussion was sequenced for a study of cytomegalovirus exposure and HLA in healthy donors. Points from the study as a whole: In a later analysis, a genetic analysis reported fewer productive-TCR N-insertions in an Asian-associated ancestry cluster than the cohort average. A cluster of highly shared sequence variants was likely a sequencing artifact. Sequencing depth across donors, presence/absence analyses assumed, was roughly uniform.

Concerning this clone: What it binds is not known.

Primers for the PCR totalled 60 Vbeta and 13 Jbeta. Assay used: immunoSEQ multiplex PCR; TCRdb lists only in-frame clones, some missing. The top ten hold around 8.7% of the sample, which has 40,000 to 45,000 clones, about 60% seen once. Specimen: PBMCs. The origin of this receptor is a human donor in good health.

CDR3 sequence: CASSTPGQGSYEQYF. CDR3 DNA sequence: TGTGCCAGCAGCACACCGGGACAGGGGTCCTACGAGCAGTACTTC. V usage is TRBV7-2 and J usage is TRBJ2-7, with 10 bases identical to TRBD1. The ends lost 5 bases at V and 1 base at J; junction bases unmatched: 5. The CDR3 spans 15 residues. Germline assignment: CDR1 SGHTA and CDR2 FQGNSA.